This T cell receptor (beta chain) was obtained from a study of shared T cell receptors in the human thymus. Here immunoSEQ multiplex PCR was the method, and the copy in TCRdb shows in-frame clones only, minus some. Of about 380,000 clones detected, 95% appear once; the ten largest clones hold roughly 0.02%. This CDR3 region has 16 residues. Deletions cut 0 bases from V and 4 bases from J, with 15 bases between. Germline V gene data show CDR1 as MNHEY and CDR2 as SMNVEV (reference sequence). The chain couples TRBV27 to TRBJ1-1, with D maybe TRBD1 (6 bases). Input material: thymocytes. This TCR was recovered from a human donor. The CDR3 nucleotides read TGTGCCAGCAGTTTATCGAGGGGACACCGGGGCACTGAAGCTTTCTTT. This encodes CASSLSRGHRGTEAFF.